This T cell receptor (beta chain) was found in a study of T cell changes during pregnancy in multiple sclerosis. There are 15 residues in the CDR3. Trimming pared 3 bases from V and 5 bases from J, leaving 14 bases between. Per germline, CDR1 LNHDA and CDR2 SQIVND (reference sequence). Repertoires were generated with immunoSEQ multiplex PCR, while TCRdb's copy carries only in-frame clones and drops some. The data show over 55,000 clones, with around 94% seen just once and 2.5% to 3.5% held by the top ten. This sequence was found in a female donor in good health, enrolled as a control in a pregnancy study. Sample: CD8+ T cells from peripheral blood mononuclear cells, taken in the third trimester of pregnancy. The chain has TRBV19 and TRBJ1-5; D might be TRBD1 (5 bases). CDR3 protein: CASSMGEAYHQPQHF. For the CDR3, the DNA is TGTGCCAGTAGTATGGGGGAGGCCTACCATCAGCCCCAGCATTTT.